A selection of T cell receptor beta chains follows, all from one sample in a study of cytomegalovirus exposure and HLA in healthy donors. The protocol was immunoSEQ multiplex PCR, while the TCRdb copy is restricted to in-frame clones and leaves out a portion. The data hold 240,000 or so clones, with approximately 82% observed a single time. Sequenced: PBMCs. The receptor source for this set is a woman aged 55-70 years in good health and CMV-seropositive. CDR3s include the opening cysteine and the closing phenylalanine or tryptophan. D genes are given only for firm matches. Clone sizes are given selectively: once, few, many, or a class where the clone is expanded.

d_call	v_call	cdr3_length	j_call	clone_size	cdr3_aa	cdr3_nt
TRBD1	TRBV29-1	13	TRBJ1-1	NA	CSVGDSMNTEAFF	TGCAGCGTGGGGGACAGCATGAACACTGAAGCTTTCTTT
NA	TRBV13	15	TRBJ1-4	NA	CASSLSWQGREKLFF	TGTGCCAGCAGCTTAAGCTGGCAGGGAAGGGAAAAACTGTTTTTT
NA	TRBV7-9	15	TRBJ1-1	NA	CASSYTAGASTEAFF	TGTGCCAGCAGCTATACGGCGGGGGCCTCCACTGAAGCTTTCTTT
NA	TRBV18	13	TRBJ1-4	NA	CASYDSRNEKLFF	TGTGCCAGCTACGACAGTAGGAATGAAAAACTGTTTTTT
NA	TRBV11-2	13	TRBJ2-3	NA	CASSSLGTPTQYF	TGTGCCAGCAGCTCTCTAGGGACTCCCACGCAGTATTTT
TRBD1	TRBV28	11	TRBJ1-2	NA	CASSLTGTYTF	TGTGCCAGCAGTTTGACAGGGACCTACACCTTC
NA	TRBV5-4	15	TRBJ2-2	NA	CASSLTGTNTGELFF	TGTGCCAGCAGCTTGACGGGGACGAACACCGGGGAGCTGTTTTTT
NA	TRBV11-2	16	TRBJ2-6	NA	CASSLNDGPGANVLTF	TGTGCCAGCAGCTTGAATGATGGGCCTGGGGCCAACGTCCTGACTTTC
NA	TRBV6-4	14	TRBJ2-7	NA	CASSGGQAAYEQYF	TGTGCCAGCAGTGGAGGGCAGGCAGCCTACGAGCAGTACTTC
NA	TRBV27	13	TRBJ2-5	NA	CASRAGAGETQYF	TGTGCCAGCCGGGCGGGGGCGGGGGAGACCCAGTACTTC
NA	TRBV11-3	14	TRBJ1-1	NA	CASSLGSRNTEAFF	TGTGCCAGCAGCTTAGGTTCCCGGAACACTGAAGCTTTCTTT
TRBD1	TRBV6-6	14	TRBJ1-5	NA	CASSYDRVSQPQHF	TGTGCCAGCAGTTACGACAGGGTTAGTCAGCCCCAGCATTTT
NA	TRBV14	14	TRBJ2-7	NA	CASSHPGSVYEQYF	TGTGCCAGCAGCCACCCCGGGAGCGTTTACGAGCAGTACTTC
NA	TRBV6-5	11	TRBJ2-5	NA	CASSALETQYF	TGTGCCAGCAGTGCGTTAGAGACCCAGTACTTC
TRBD2	TRBV5-1	13	TRBJ2-7	NA	CASSPGLAGEQYF	TGCGCCAGCAGCCCGGGACTAGCGGGAGAGCAGTACTTC
NA	TRBV30	12	TRBJ1-2	NA	CAYAGLNYGYTF	TGTGCCTATGCAGGGTTAAACTATGGCTACACCTTC
NA	TRBV28	19	TRBJ2-1	NA	CASSFLRIPRTASYNEQFF	TGTGCCAGCAGTTTTTTACGAATCCCTAGGACAGCCTCCTACAATGAGCAGTTCTTC
NA	TRBV7-9	14	TRBJ2-3	NA	CASSLNVAEDTQYF	TGTGCCAGCAGCTTAAACGTGGCGGAAGATACGCAGTATTTT
NA	TRBV2	14	TRBJ1-5	NA	CASTGERSNQPQHF	TGTGCCAGCACAGGGGAGAGAAGCAATCAGCCCCAGCATTTT
NA	TRBV28	14	TRBJ1-3	NA	CASSLSLAGNTIYF	TGTGCCAGCAGCCTGAGTCTAGCGGGAAACACCATATATTTT
TRBD2	TRBV5-1	13	TRBJ2-2	NA	CASSKLATGELFF	TGCGCCAGCAGCAAACTAGCGACCGGGGAGCTGTTTTTT
TRBD1	TRBV5-4	13	TRBJ2-7	NA	CASSLDRGPEQYF	TGTGCCAGCAGCTTAGACAGGGGGCCCGAGCAGTACTTC
NA	TRBV5-1	15	TRBJ2-3	NA	CASSFFGVSADTQYF	TGCGCCAGCAGCTTTTTTGGTGTTTCGGCAGATACGCAGTATTTT
NA	TRBV5-6	15	TRBJ2-7	NA	CASSTIRDTSYEQYF	TGTGCCAGCAGCACGATCCGGGACACTTCCTACGAGCAGTACTTC
NA	TRBV4-1	16	TRBJ1-3	NA	CASSQERGSAGNTIYF	TGCGCCAGCAGCCAAGAAAGAGGGAGTGCTGGAAACACCATATATTTT
NA	TRBV4-1	15	TRBJ2-3	NA	CASSQGTRLADTQYF	TGCGCCAGCAGCCAAGGGACAAGGTTGGCAGATACGCAGTATTTT
NA	TRBV2	12	TRBJ1-3	NA	CASARLSDTIYF	TGTGCCAGCGCGCGGCTGTCAGACACCATATATTTT
NA	TRBV28	18	TRBJ1-1	once	CASSLDIYGWGRNTEAFF	TGTGCCAGCAGTTTAGACATATATGGCTGGGGGCGTAACACTGAAGCTTTCTTT
TRBD2	TRBV5-1	14	TRBJ2-1	NA	CASSEGLALHEQFF	TGCGCCAGCAGCGAGGGACTAGCTTTGCATGAGCAGTTCTTC
TRBD1	TRBV27	13	TRBJ1-2	NA	CASSRQGNYGYTF	TGTGCCAGCAGCCGACAGGGGAACTATGGCTACACCTTC
TRBD1	TRBV7-2	15	TRBJ2-1	NA	CASSLGGQGAREQFF	TGTGCCAGCAGCTTAGGGGGTCAGGGGGCACGTGAGCAGTTCTTC
NA	TRBV4-2	15	TRBJ1-5	NA	CASSQEGGRNQPQHF	TGTGCCAGCAGCCAAGAAGGGGGTCGGAATCAGCCCCAGCATTTT
TRBD1	TRBV4-1	15	TRBJ1-2	few	CASSAKDQGVSGYTF	TGCGCCAGCAGCGCTAAGGATCAGGGGGTGAGTGGCTACACCTTC
NA	TRBV5-1	15	TRBJ2-1	NA	CASRGVGEVYNEQFF	TGCGCCAGCAGGGGGGTGGGGGAGGTCTACAATGAGCAGTTCTTC
NA	TRBV6-5	15	TRBJ1-2	NA	CASTFLGATNYGYTF	TGTGCCAGCACCTTTTTGGGGGCGACTAACTATGGCTACACCTTC
TRBD1	TRBV19	14	TRBJ2-3	NA	CASSSDRGSDTQYF	TGTGCCAGTAGCTCGGACAGGGGGTCAGATACGCAGTATTTT
TRBD1	TRBV5-6	14	TRBJ1-2	once	CASSRLQGAYGYTF	TGTGCCAGCAGCCGCCTTCAGGGGGCGTATGGCTACACCTTC
NA	TRBV28	12	TRBJ1-1	NA	CASSDRNTEAFF	TGTGCCAGCAGTGACAGGAACACTGAAGCTTTCTTT
TRBD1	TRBV6-1	14	TRBJ2-4	once	CASNDRGQENIQYF	TGTGCCAGCAATGACAGGGGGCAGGAAAACATTCAGTACTTC
NA	TRBV6-1	15	TRBJ2-5	NA	CASRNSGLGEETQYF	TGTGCCAGCAGGAATAGCGGCCTTGGGGAGGAGACCCAGTACTTC
TRBD1	TRBV2	17	TRBJ1-1	NA	CASNFGQGAGGNTEAFF	TGTGCCAGCAACTTCGGGCAGGGGGCTGGGGGGAACACTGAAGCTTTCTTT
TRBD2	TRBV11-3	15	TRBJ2-1	NA	CASSLMAGGLSEQFF	TGTGCCAGCAGCTTAATGGCGGGAGGCCTGAGTGAGCAGTTCTTC
TRBD1	TRBV10-3	14	TRBJ2-3	NA	CAIKGEDRADTQYF	TGTGCCATCAAGGGCGAGGACAGGGCAGATACGCAGTATTTT
NA	TRBV29-1	11	TRBJ2-7	NA	CSVEQSYEQYF	TGCAGCGTTGAACAATCCTACGAGCAGTACTTC
TRBD2	TRBV4-1	16	TRBJ2-7	NA	CASSQVGGGRVNEQYF	TGCGCCAGCAGCCAAGTGGGGGGCGGGAGGGTCAACGAGCAGTACTTC
TRBD2	TRBV28	13	TRBJ2-7	NA	CASSSGGTYEQYF	TGTGCCAGCAGCTCGGGGGGGACCTACGAGCAGTACTTC
TRBD1	TRBV5-4	15	TRBJ1-1	NA	CASSANRGPNTEAFF	TGTGCCAGCAGCGCGAACAGGGGTCCGAACACTGAAGCTTTCTTT
NA	TRBV5-1	16	TRBJ1-1	NA	CASSPGGGAGNTEAFF	TGCGCCAGCAGCCCCGGGGGTGGGGCAGGGAACACTGAAGCTTTCTTT
NA	TRBV28	14	TRBJ1-3	NA	CASSWAGSGNTIYF	TGTGCCAGCAGTTGGGCAGGGTCTGGAAACACCATATATTTT
NA	TRBV25-1	15	TRBJ2-7	NA	CASSETRGGSDEQYF	TGTGCCAGCAGTGAAACGAGGGGGGGGTCGGACGAGCAGTACTTC
NA	TRBV28	16	TRBJ2-1	NA	CASSLYGGRGNNEQFF	TGTGCCAGCAGTTTATATGGGGGGAGGGGGAACAATGAGCAGTTCTTC
NA	TRBV7-9	15	TRBJ2-7	NA	CSSSLGQASSYEQYF	TGTTCCAGCAGCTTAGGTCAGGCGAGCTCCTACGAGCAGTACTTC
TRBD2	TRBV7-9	17	TRBJ2-6	NA	CSSSKGLAGAGANVLTF	TGTTCCAGCAGTAAAGGACTAGCGGGAGCTGGGGCCAACGTCCTGACTTTC
NA	TRBV9	17	TRBJ2-3	NA	CASSEGPLGTSTDTQYF	TGTGCCAGCAGCGAGGGACCTTTGGGGACTAGCACAGATACGCAGTATTTT
TRBD1	TRBV2	15	TRBJ1-5	once	CASSSQGAPGQPQHF	TGTGCCAGCAGTTCCCAGGGGGCGCCGGGTCAGCCCCAGCATTTT
NA	TRBV2	15	TRBJ1-3	NA	CASSELETPGNTIYF	TGTGCCAGCAGTGAATTGGAGACGCCAGGAAACACCATATATTTT
NA	TRBV7-8	15	TRBJ2-7	NA	CASSLSPDRTYEQYF	TGTGCCAGCAGCTTAAGCCCGGACAGAACCTACGAGCAGTACTTC
TRBD1	TRBV29-1	13	TRBJ2-5	NA	CSVEGQMGETQYF	TGCAGCGTTGAGGGACAGATGGGAGAGACCCAGTACTTC
TRBD2	TRBV18	17	TRBJ2-3	NA	CASSPLWTSGRVDTQYF	TGTGCCAGCTCACCACTTTGGACTAGCGGGAGGGTGGATACGCAGTATTTT
TRBD2	TRBV4-1	16	TRBJ2-5	NA	CASSQDGTSGRETQYF	TGCGCCAGCAGCCAAGATGGGACTAGCGGGAGGGAGACCCAGTACTTC